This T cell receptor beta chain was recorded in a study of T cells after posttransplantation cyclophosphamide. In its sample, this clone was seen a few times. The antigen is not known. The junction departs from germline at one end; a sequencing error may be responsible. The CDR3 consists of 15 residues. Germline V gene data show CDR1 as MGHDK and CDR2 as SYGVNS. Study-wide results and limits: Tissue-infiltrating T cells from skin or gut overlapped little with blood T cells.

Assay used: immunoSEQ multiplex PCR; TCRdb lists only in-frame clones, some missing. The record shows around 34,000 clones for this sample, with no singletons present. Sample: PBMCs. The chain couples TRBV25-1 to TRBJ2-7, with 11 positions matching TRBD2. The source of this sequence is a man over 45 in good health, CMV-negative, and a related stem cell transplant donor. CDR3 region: CASSVALAGVDERYF. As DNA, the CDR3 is TGTGCCAGCAGTGTGGCACTAGCGGGAGTGGACGAGCGGTACTTC.